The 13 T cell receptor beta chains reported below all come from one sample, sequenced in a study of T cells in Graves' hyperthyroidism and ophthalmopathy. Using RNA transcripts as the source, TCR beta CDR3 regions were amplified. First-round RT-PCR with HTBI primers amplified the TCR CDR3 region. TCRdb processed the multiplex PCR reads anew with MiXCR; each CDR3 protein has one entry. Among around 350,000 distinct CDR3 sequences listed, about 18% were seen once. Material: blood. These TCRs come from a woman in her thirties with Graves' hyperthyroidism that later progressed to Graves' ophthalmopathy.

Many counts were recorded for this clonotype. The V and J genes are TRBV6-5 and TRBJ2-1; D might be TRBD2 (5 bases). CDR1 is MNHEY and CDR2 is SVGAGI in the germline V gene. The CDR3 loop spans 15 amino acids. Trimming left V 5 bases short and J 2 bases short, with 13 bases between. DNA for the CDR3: TGTGCCAGCAGTCTACTAGAGAACCCCTACAATGAGCAGTTCTTC. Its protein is CASSLLENPYNEQFF.

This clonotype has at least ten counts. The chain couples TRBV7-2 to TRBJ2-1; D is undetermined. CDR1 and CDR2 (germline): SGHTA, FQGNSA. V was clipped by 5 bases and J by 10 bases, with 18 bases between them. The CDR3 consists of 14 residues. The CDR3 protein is CASSHPVGWREQFF. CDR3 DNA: TGTGCCAGCAGCCACCCGGTCGGGTGGCGCGAGCAGTTCTTC.

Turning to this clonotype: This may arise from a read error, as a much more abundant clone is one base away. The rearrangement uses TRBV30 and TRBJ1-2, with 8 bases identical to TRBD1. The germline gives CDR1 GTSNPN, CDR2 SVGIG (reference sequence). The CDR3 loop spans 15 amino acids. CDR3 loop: CAWSLGQGANYGYAF. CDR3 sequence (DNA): TGTGCCTGGAGCCTTGGACAGGGCGCTAACTATGGCTACGCCTTC.

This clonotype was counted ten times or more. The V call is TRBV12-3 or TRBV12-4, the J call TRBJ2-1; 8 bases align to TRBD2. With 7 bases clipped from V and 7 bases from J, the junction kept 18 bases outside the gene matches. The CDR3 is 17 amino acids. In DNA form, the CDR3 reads TGTGCCAGCACCCACCCATCAAGCGGGAGAATAGAAAATGAGCAGTTCTTC. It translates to CASTHPSSGRIENEQFF.

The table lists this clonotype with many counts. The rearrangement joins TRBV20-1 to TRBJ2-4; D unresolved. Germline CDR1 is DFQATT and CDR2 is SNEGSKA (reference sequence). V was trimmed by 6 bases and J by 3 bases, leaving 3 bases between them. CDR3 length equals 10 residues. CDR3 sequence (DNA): TGCAGTGCCGACAAAAACATTCAGTACTTC. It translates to CSADKNIQYF.

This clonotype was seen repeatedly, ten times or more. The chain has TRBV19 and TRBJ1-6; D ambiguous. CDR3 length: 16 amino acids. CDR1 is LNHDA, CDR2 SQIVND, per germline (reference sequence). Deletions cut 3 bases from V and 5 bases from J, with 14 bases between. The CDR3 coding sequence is TGTGCCAGTAGTATTGGTAGGGCTGTCGATAATTCACCCCTCCACTTT. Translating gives CASSIGRAVDNSPLHF.

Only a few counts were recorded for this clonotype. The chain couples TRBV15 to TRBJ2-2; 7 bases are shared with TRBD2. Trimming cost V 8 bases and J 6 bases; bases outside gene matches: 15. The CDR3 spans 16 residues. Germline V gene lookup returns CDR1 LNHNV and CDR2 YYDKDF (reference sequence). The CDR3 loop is CATRGSSEGGAGELFF. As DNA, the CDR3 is TGTGCCACCCGCGGGAGCAGTGAAGGTGGAGCCGGGGAGCTGTTTTTT.

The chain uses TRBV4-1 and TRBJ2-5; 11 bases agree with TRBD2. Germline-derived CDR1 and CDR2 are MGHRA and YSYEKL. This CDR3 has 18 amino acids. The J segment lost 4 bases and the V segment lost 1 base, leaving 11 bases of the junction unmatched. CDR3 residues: CASSQGLAGMGWAETQYF. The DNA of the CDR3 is TGCGCCAGCAGCCAAGGACTAGCGGGGATGGGATGGGCAGAGACCCAGTACTTC.

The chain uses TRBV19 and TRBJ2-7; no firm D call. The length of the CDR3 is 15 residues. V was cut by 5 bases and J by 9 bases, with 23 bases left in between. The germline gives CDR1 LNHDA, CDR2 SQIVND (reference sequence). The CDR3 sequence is CASSERRMVADGQYF. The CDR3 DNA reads TGTGCCAGTAGTGAACGGCGCATGGTCGCAGACGGGCAGTACTTC.

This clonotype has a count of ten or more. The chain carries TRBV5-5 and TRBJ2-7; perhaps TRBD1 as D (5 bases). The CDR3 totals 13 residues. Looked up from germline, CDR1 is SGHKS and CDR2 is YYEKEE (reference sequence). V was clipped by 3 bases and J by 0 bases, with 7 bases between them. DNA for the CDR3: TGTGCCAGCAGCTCGGACACCTCCTACGAGCAGTACTTC. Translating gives CASSSDTSYEQYF.

DNA for the CDR3: TGTGCCAGCAGCATCCGACAGGGAGGTTGGGAGCCCCAGCATTTT. Translated: CASSIRQGGWEPQHF. This chain joins TRBV11-2 and TRBJ1-5, with 7 positions matching TRBD1. CDR1 and CDR2 from the germline V gene are SGHAT and FQNNGV. This CDR3 is 15 amino acids long. J lost 8 bases, V lost 5 bases, and 12 bases had no gene match.

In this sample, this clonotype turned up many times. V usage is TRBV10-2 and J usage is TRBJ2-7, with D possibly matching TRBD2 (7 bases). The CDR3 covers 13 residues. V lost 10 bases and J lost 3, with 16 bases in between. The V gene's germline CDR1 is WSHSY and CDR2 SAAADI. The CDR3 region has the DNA TGCGCCACCCTCGGGGGGCCTTACTACGAGCAGTACTTC. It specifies CATLGGPYYEQYF.

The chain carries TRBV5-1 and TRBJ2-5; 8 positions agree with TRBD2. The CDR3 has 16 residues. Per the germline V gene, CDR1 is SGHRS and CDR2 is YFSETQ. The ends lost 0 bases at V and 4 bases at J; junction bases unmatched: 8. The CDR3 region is CASSLEGSGIGETQYF. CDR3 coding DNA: TGCGCCAGCAGCTTGGAGGGTAGCGGGATCGGAGAGACCCAGTACTTC.